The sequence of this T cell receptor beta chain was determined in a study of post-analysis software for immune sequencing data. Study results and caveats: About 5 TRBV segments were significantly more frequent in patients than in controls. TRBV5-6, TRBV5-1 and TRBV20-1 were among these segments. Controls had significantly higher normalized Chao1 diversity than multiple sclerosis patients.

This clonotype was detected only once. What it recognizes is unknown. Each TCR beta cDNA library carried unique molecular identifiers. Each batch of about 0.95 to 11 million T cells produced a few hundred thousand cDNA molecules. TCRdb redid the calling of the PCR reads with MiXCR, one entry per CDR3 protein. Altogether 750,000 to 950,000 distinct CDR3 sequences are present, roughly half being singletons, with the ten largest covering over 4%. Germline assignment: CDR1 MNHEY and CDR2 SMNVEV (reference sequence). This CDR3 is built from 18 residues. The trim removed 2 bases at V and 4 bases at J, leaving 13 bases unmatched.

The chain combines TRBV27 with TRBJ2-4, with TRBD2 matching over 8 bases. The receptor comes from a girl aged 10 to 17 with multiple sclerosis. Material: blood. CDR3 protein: CASSLRGPAGAGKNIQYF. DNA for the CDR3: TGTGCCAGCAGTTTAAGGGGTCCAGCGGGAGCGGGGAAAAACATTCAGTACTTC.